This TCR beta chain was found in a study of blood T cell repertoires in COVID-19. Only in-frame clones appear in the TCRdb table, and some are missing; sequencing was by immunoSEQ multiplex PCR. The sample comprises about 85,000 clones, about 90% of which are singletons, and 4.8% rests with the top ten. This CDR3 is built from 14 residues. The germline gives CDR1 SGHDT, CDR2 YYEEEE. V gave up 2 bases and J gave up 9 bases, with 15 bases separating them. The V gene is TRBV5-6, the J gene TRBJ1-3, with no clear D. The specimen was peripheral blood. This sequence was found in a woman aged 80 or older with acute or convalescent COVID-19. The CDR3 DNA sequence: TGTGCCAGCAGCTTACAGACCCCCGGTGTCACCATATATTTT. Amino acids: CASSLQTPGVTIYF.